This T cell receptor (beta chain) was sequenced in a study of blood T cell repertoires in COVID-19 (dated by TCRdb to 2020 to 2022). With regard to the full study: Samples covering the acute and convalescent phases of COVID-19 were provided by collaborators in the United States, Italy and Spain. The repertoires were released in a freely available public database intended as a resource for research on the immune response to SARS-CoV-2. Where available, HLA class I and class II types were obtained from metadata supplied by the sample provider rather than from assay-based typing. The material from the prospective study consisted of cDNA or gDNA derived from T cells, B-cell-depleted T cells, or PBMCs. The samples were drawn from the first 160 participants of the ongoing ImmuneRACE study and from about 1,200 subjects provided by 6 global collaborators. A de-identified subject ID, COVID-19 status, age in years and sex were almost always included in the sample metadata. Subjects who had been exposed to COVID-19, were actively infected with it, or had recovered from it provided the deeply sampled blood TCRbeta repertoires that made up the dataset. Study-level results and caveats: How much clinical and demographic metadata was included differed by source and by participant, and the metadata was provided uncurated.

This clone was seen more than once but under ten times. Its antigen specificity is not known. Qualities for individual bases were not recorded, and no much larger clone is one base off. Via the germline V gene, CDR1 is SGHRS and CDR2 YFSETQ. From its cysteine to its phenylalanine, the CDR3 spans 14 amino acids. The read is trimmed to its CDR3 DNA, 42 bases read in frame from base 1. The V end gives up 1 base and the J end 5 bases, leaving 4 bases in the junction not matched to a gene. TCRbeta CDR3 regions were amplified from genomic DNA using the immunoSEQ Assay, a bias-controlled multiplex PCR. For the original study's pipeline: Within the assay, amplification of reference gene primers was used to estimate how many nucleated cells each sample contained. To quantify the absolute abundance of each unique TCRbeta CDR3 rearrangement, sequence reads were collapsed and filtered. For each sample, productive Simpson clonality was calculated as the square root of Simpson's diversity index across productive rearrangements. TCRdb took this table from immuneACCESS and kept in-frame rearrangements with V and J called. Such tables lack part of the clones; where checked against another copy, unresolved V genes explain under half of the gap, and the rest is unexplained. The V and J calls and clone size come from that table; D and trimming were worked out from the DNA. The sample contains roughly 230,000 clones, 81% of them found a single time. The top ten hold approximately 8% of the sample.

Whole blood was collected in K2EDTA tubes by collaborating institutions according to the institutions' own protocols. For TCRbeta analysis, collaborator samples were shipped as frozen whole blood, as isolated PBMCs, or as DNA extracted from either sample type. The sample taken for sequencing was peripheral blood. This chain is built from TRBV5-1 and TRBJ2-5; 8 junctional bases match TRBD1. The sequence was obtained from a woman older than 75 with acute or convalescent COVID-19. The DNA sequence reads TGCGCCAGCAGCTTGAGACAGGGGATCGAGACCCAGTACTTC. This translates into CASSLRQGIETQYF.